This TCR beta chain was retrieved from a study of blood T cell repertoires in COVID-19. For the study at large: The study drew acute and convalescent COVID-19 samples from the United States, Italy and Spain. Sources were T cells, B-cell-depleted T cells, or PBMCs; the material itself was cDNA or gDNA.

How the authors handled the data: Estimation of nucleated cell counts was performed using reference gene primer amplification. Sequencing was performed with immunoSEQ multiplex PCR; in TCRdb, only in-frame clones are kept and a portion is missing. V and J calls and clone size are those listed in that table; D and trimming were worked out from the DNA. The data show some 150,000 clones, approximately 80% seen once. Trimming removed 0 bases from V and 2 bases from J, with 8 bases in between. The CDR3 runs to 16 residues. CDR1 and CDR2 from the germline V gene are MNHNY and SVGAGI (reference sequence). Patients in Seattle were enrolled during active infection, then followed longitudinally.

The chain uses TRBV6-6 and TRBJ2-6; D is ambiguous. This sequence originates from a woman aged 60 to 75 with COVID-19, enrolled during active disease. Sequencing was done on a sample of peripheral blood. The CDR3 protein is CASSYSPPTGANVLTF. CDR3 DNA sequence: TGTGCCAGCAGTTACTCCCCCCCCACTGGGGCCAACGTCCTGACTTTC.